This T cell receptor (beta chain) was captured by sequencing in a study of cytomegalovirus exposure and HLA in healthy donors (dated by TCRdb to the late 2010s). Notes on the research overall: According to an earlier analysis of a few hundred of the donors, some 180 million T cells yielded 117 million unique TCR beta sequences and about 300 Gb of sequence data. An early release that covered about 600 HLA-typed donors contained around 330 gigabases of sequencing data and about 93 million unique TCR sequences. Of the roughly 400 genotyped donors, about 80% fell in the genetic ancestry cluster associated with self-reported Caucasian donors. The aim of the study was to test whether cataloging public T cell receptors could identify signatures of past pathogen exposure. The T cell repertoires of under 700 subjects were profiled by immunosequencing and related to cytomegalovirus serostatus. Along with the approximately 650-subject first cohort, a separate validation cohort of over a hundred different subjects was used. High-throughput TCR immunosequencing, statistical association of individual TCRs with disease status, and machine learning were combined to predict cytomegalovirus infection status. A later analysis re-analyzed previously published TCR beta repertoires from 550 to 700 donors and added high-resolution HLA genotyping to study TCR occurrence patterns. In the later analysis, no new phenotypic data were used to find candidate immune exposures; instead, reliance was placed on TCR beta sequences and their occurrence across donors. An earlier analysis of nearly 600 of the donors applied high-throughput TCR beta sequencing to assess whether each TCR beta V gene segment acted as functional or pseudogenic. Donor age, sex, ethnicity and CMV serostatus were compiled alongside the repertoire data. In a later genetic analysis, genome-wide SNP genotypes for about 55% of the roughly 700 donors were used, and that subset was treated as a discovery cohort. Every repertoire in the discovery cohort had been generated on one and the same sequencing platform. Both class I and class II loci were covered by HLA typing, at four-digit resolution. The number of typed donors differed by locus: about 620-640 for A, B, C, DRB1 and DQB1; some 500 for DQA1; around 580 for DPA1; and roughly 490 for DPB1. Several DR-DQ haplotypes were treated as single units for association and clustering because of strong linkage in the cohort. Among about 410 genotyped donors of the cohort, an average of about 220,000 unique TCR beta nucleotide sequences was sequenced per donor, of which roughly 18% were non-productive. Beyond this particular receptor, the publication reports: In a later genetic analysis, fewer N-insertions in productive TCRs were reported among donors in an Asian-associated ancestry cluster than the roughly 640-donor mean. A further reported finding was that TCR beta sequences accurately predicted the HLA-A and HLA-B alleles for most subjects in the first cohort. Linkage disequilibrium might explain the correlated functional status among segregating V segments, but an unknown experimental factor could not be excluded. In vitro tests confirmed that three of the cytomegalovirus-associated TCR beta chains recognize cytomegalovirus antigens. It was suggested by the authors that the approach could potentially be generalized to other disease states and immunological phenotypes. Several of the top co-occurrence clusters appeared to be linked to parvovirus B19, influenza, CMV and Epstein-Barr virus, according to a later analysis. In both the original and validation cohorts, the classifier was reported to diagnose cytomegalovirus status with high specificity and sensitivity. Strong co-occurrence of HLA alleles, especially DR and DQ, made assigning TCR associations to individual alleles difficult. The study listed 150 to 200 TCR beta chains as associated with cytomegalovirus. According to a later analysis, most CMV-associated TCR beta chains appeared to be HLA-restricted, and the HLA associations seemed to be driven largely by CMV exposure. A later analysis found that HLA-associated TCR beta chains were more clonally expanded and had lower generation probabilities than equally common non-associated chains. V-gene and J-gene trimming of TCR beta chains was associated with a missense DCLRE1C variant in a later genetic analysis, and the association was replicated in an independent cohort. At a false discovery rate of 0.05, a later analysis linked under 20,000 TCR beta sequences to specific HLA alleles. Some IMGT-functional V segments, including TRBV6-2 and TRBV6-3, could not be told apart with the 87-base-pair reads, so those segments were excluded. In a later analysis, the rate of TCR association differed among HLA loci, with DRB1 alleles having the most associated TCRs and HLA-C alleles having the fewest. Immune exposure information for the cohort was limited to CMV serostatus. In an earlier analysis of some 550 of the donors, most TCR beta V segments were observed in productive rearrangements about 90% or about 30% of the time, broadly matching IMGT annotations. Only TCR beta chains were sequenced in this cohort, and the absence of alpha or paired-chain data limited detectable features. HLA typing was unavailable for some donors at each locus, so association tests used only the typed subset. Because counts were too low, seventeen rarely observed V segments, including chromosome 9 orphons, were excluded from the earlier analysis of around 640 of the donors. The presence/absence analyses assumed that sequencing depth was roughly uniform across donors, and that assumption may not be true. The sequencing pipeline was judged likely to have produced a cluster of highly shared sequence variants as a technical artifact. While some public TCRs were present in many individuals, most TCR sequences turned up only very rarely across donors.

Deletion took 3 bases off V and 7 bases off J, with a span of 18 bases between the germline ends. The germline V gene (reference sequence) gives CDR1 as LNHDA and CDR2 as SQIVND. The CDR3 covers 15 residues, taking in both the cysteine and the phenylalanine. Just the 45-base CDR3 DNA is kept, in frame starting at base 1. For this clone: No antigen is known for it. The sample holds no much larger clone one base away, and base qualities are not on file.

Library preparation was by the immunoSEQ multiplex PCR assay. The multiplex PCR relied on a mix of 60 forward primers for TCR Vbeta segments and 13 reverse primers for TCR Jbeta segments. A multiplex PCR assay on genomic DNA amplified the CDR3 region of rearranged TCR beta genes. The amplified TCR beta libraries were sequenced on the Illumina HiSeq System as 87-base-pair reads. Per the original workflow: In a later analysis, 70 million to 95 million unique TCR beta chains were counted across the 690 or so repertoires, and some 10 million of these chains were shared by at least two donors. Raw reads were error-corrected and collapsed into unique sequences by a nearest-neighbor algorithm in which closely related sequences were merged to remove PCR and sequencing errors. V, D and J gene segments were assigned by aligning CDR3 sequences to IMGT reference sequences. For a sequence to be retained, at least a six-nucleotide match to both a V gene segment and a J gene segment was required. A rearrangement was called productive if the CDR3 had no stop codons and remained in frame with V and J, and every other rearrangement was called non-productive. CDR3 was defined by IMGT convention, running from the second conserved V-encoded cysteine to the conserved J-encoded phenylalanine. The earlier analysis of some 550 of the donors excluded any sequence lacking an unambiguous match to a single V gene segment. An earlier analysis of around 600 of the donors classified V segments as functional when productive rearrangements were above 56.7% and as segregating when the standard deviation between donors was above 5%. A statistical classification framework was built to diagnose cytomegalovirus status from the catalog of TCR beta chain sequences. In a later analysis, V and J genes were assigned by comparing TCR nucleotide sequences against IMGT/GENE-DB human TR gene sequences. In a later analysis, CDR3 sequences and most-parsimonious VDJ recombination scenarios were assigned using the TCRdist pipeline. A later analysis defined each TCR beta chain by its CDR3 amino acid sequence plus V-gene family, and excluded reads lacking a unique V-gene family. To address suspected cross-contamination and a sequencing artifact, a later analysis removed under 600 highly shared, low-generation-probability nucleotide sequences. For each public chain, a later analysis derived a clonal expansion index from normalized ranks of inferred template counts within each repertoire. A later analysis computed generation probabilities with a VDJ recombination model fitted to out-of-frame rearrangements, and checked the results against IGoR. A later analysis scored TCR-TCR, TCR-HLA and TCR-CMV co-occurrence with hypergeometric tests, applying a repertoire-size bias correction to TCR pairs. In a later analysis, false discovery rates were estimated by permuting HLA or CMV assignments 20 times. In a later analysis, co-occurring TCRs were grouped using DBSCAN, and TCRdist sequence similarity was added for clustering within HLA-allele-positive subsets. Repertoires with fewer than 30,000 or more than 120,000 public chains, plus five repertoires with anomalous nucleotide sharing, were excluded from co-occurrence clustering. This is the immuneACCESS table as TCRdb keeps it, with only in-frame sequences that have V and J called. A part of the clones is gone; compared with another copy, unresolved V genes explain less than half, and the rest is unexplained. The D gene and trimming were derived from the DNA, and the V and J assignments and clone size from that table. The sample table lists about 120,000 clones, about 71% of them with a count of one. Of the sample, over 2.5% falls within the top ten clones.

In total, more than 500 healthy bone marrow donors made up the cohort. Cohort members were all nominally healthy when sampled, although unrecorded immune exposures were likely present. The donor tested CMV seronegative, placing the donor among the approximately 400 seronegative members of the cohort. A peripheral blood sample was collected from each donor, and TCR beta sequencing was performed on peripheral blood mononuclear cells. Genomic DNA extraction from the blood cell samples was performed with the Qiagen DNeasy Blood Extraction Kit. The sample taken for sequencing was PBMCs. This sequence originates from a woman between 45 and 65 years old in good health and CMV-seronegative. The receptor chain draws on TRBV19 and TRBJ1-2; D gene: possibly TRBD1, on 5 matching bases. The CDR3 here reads CASSIGLGEAGGYTF. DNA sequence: TGTGCCAGTAGTATTGGATTGGGGGAGGCCGGTGGCTACACCTTC.